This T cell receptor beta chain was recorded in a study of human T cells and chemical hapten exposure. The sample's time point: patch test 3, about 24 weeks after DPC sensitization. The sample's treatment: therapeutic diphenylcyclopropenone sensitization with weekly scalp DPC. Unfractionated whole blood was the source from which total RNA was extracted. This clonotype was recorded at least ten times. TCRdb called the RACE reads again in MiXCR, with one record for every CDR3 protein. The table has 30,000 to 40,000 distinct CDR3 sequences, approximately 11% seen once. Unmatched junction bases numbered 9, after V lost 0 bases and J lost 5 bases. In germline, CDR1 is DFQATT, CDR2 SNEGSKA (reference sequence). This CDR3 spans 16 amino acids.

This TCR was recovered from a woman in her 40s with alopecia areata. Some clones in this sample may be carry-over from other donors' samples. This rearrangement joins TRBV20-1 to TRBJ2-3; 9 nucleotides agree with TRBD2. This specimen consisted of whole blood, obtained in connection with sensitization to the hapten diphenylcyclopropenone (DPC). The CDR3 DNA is TGCAGTGCTAGAGATCCGAATAGCGGGAGTAAAGATACGCAGTATTTT. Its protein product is CSARDPNSGSKDTQYF.